These 23 T cell receptor beta chains were all obtained from the same sample, sequenced in a study of T cell clonality in common variable immunodeficiency. Some clones are missing from TCRdb's copy, which holds only in-frame ones; the method was immunoSEQ multiplex PCR. The sample presents some 60,000 clones, none singletons. Sequenced material: peripheral blood mononuclear cells. All receptors derive from a person aged 18-70 years in good health.

This clone came up many times. Read coverage stops 3 residues before the CDR3 terminus; the germline J gene supplies the remainder. This sequence joins TRBV19 and TRBJ2-3, with 13 nucleotides matching TRBD2. The CDR3 length is 16 residues. Trimming took 6 bases from V and 2 from J; bases not matched to a gene: 5. From germline, CDR1 is LNHDA and CDR2 SQIVND (reference sequence). The CDR3 loop reads CASRPGLAGLTDTQYF. Partial CDR3 DNA: TGTGCCAGTAGACCGGGACTAGCGGGGCTCACAGATACG.

Many counts were recorded for this clone. The CDR3 extends 3 residues past the end of the read, so its final part is completed from the germline J gene. The gene calls are TRBV30 and TRBJ2-1; D is ambiguous. Per germline, CDR1 GTSNPN and CDR2 SVGIG (reference sequence). The CDR3 consists of 11 residues. Trimming removed 6 bases at V and 2 bases at J, with 5 bases between. The sequenced CDR3 bases are TGTGCCTGCCTAGCCTACAATGAG. Amino acid sequence: CACLAYNE. In full, the CDR3 is CACLAYNEQFF.

This clone appeared many times. The sequenced fragment ends 3 residues before the CDR3 boundary, so the rest is inferred from the germline J gene. The J gene is TRBJ2-1, the V gene TRBV2; 14 bases are a match to TRBD2. V trimming: 7 bases; J trimming: 7 bases; junction bases outside the gene matches: 6. CDR1 and CDR2 (germline): SNHLY, FYNNEI. The CDR3 loop spans 15 amino acids. CDR3 sequence: CASTEGTSGSNEQFF. The covered CDR3 bases are TGTGCCAGCACCGAGGGGACTAGCGGGAGTAATGAG.

This clone was observed many times. The read ends 3 residues before the CDR3 terminus; that terminus is restored from the germline J gene. J is TRBJ1-1 and V is TRBV11-2; perhaps TRBD1 as D (5 bases). The V gene's germline CDR1 is SGHAT and CDR2 FQNNGV. V dropped 3 bases and J dropped 4 bases, with 15 bases sitting between them. The CDR3 spans 15 residues. CDR3 DNA (partial): TGTGCCAGCAGCTTTCGAGGACAAAGGAGCACTGAA. As protein: CASSFRGQRSTE. The entire CDR3 is CASSFRGQRSTEAFF.

This clone was detected only a few times. The read ends 3 residues shy of where the CDR3 ends; the end is completed using the germline J gene. The chain uses TRBV7-9 and TRBJ2-3; 11 nucleotides match TRBD2. The CDR3 runs to 14 residues. CDR1 and CDR2 from the germline V gene are SEHNR and FQNEAQ (reference sequence). With V trimmed by 8 bases and J by 3 bases, 4 bases remained unmatched. The CDR3 bases that were read are TGTGCCAGCGGGGGACTAGCGGCTACAGATACG. This encodes CASGGLAATDT. In full, the CDR3 is CASGGLAATDTQYF.

Many counts were recorded for this clone. The read finishes 3 residues shy of the CDR3 end, and the germline J gene is used to complete it. The chain links TRBV13 to TRBJ2-3; TRBD1 is a possible D gene (6 bases). The CDR3 is 16 residues long. The ends were cut back, 5 bases at V and 1 base at J, with 16 bases in the middle. Germline V gives CDR1 PRHDT, CDR2 FYEKMQ (reference sequence). Incomplete CDR3 DNA: TGTGCCAGCAGCGAACAAATACAGGGAGGCACAGATACG. Protein product: CASSEQIQGGTDT. The complete CDR3 sequence is CASSEQIQGGTDTQYF.

This clone was observed many times. Sequencing ends 3 residues short of the CDR3 end; the germline J gene provides the rest. V usage is TRBV30 and J usage is TRBJ2-3; no reliable D call. V dropped 2 bases and J dropped 6 bases, with 12 bases sitting between them. Looked up from germline, CDR1 is GTSNPN and CDR2 is SVGIG (reference sequence). CDR3 length: 13 amino acids. Incomplete CDR3 DNA: TGTGCCTGGAGTACCGGCGGTTGGGATACG. This encodes CAWSTGGWDT. The full CDR3 reads CAWSTGGWDTQYF.

This clone occurred a few times. The read gets to within 3 residues of the CDR3 end, and the germline J gene fills in the rest. The chain employs TRBV19 and TRBJ2-7; TRBD1 matches 8 bases. After removal of 6 bases from V and 2 bases from J, the junction contained 6 bases not matched to a gene. The CDR3 loop spans 14 amino acids. Germline CDR1 is LNHDA and CDR2 is SQIVND (reference sequence). The part of the CDR3 DNA that was read is TGTGCCAGTAGCCTTGGGACAGGAACCTACGAG. Residues: CASSLGTGTYE. The whole CDR3 region reads CASSLGTGTYEQYF.

This clone was observed many times. The CDR3 is cut off 3 residues early in the read; its end comes from the germline J gene. The J gene is TRBJ2-3, the V gene TRBV20-1, with D perhaps TRBD2 (6 bases). V was clipped by 6 bases and J by 0 bases, with 16 bases between them. Germline CDR1 DFQATT, CDR2 SNEGSKA (reference sequence). The CDR3 totals 15 residues. CDR3 amino acids: CSARAPLASTDTQYF. The sequenced CDR3 bases are TGCAGTGCCCGAGCTCCCCTAGCGAGCACAGATACG.

This clone has at least ten counts. The read halts 3 residues ahead of the CDR3 end, with the missing end drawn from the germline J gene. The gene calls are TRBV13 and TRBJ2-2, with TRBD2 matching over 9 bases. Germline CDR1 PRHDT, CDR2 FYEKMQ (reference sequence). The CDR3 length is 16 residues. V lost 2 bases, J lost 4 bases, and 5 bases stayed unmatched. CDR3 sequence: CASSLTAGGGTGELFF. Incomplete CDR3 DNA: TGTGCCAGCAGCTTAACAGCGGGAGGTGGCACCGGGGAG.

This clone came up many times. The missing CDR3 end, 3 residues past where the read stops, is filled in from the germline J gene. The V gene is TRBV12-3 or TRBV12-4, the J gene TRBJ2-1; possible D gene TRBD2, 6 bases. V lost 5 bases and J 7 bases, leaving 21 bases between the germline ends. This CDR3 has 16 residues. The CDR3: CASSPSSGGDGNEQFF. The DNA read from the CDR3 is TGTGCCAGCAGTCCCAGTAGCGGTGGAGATGGGAATGAG.

Ten or more counts support this clone. The DNA ends 3 residues before the CDR3 does, and the rest of the CDR3 is filled in from the germline J gene. The V call is TRBV18, the J call TRBJ2-1; tentative D call: TRBD1 (6 bases). V was cut by 0 bases and J by 7 bases, with 13 bases left in between. This CDR3 spans 15 amino acids. CDR1 is KGHSH, CDR2 LQKENI, per germline. The sequenced CDR3 bases are TGTGCCAGCTCACCACCTGACGGACAGTTGAATGAG. Translation: CASSPPDGQLNE. The complete CDR3 sequence is CASSPPDGQLNEQFF.

This clone was seen repeatedly, ten times or more. The read is 3 residues too short to cover the CDR3 end, so that end is filled in from the germline J gene. This sequence joins TRBV19 and TRBJ2-7; D is ambiguous. The CDR3 extends over 14 amino acids. Germline V CDR1 and CDR2: LNHDA, SQIVND (reference sequence). V was shortened by 3 bases and J by 0 bases, with 9 bases between the two germline ends. The CDR3 region is CASSIAHSSYEQYF. The sequenced CDR3 bases are TGTGCCAGTAGTATTGCGCACTCCTCCTACGAG.

This clone was seen repeatedly, ten times or more. The read stops 3 residues short of the end of the CDR3; the missing end is completed from the germline J gene. The chain recombines TRBV4-2 with TRBJ2-7, with D perhaps matching TRBD2 (6 bases). V lost 0 bases, J lost 0 bases, and 15 bases lay in between. CDR3 length equals 17 residues. Germline V lookup: CDR1 LGHNA, CDR2 YNFKEQ. The chain's CDR3 is CASSQEVPAGISYEQYF. The covered CDR3 bases are TGTGCCAGCAGCCAAGAAGTCCCAGCGGGTATCTCCTACGAG.

At least ten counts were recorded for this clone. Read data end 3 residues before the CDR3 end; the end is taken from the germline J gene. V and J are TRBV20-1 and TRBJ2-7, with 9 bases identical to TRBD1. CDR3 length equals 15 residues. V lost 1 base and J lost 0; bases outside the gene matches: 4. Per germline, CDR1 DFQATT and CDR2 SNEGSKA (reference sequence). The CDR3 DNA, read in part, is TGCAGTGCTAGAGTCGGGACAGGGAGCTCCTACGAG. Translated: CSARVGTGSSYE. The CDR3 reads in full as CSARVGTGSSYEQYF.

This clone has at least ten counts. The read terminates 3 residues ahead of where the CDR3 ends, so the germline J gene completes it. The chain employs TRBV9 and TRBJ2-3, with TRBD2 matching 7 bases. The CDR3 consists of 15 residues. Germline V gene lookup returns CDR1 SGDLS and CDR2 YYNGEE. V dropped 0 bases and J dropped 6; count of bases not matched to a gene: 7. The CDR3 protein is CASSVEGGSRDTQYF. The part of the CDR3 DNA that was read is TGTGCCAGCAGCGTAGAAGGCGGGAGTAGGGATACG.

This clone was detected ten times or more. The CDR3 end falls 3 residues outside the read, so it is completed with the germline J gene. The chain uses TRBV10-3 and TRBJ1-4, with D maybe TRBD1 (5 bases). The CDR3 spans 14 residues. Germline CDR1 is ENHRY and CDR2 is SYGVKD. Trimming removed 4 bases from V and 8 bases from J, with 14 bases in between. CDR3 bases read: TGTGCCATCAGTGTGGGCAGGGATAAGGAAAAA. Translating gives CAISVGRDKEK. Given in full, the CDR3 is CAISVGRDKEKLFF.

This clone was picked up many times. The read gets to within 3 residues of the CDR3 end, and the germline J gene fills in the rest. This chain uses TRBV29-1 with TRBJ1-2; D unresolved. The V gene's germline CDR1 is SQVTM and CDR2 ANQGSEA. CDR3 length equals 14 residues. The V end lost 4 bases, the J end lost 5 bases, and 17 bases lay between the germline ends. The CDR3 loop is CSVVFQVGHYGYTF. The DNA read from the CDR3 is TGCAGCGTTGTCTTCCAGGTGGGCCATTATGGC.

This clone has at least ten counts. The CDR3 is cut off 3 residues early in the read; its end comes from the germline J gene. This chain joins TRBV19 and TRBJ2-6, with TRBD1 matching 9 bases. The CDR3 has 18 residues. V gave up 3 bases and J gave up 2 bases; unmatched junction bases: 8. Germline-derived CDR1 and CDR2 are LNHDA and SQIVND (reference sequence). CDR3 sequence reads: CASSIRQGGDAGANVLTF. Incomplete CDR3 DNA: TGTGCCAGTAGTATCAGACAGGGGGGCGACGCTGGGGCCAACGTC.

This clone was found many times. The read halts 3 residues ahead of the CDR3 end, with the missing end drawn from the germline J gene. The sample carries other DNA sequences with the same CDR3. The rearrangement joins TRBV30 to TRBJ1-1; 7 bases fit TRBD1. Germline V gene sequence: CDR1 GTSNPN, CDR2 SVGIG (reference sequence). The CDR3 extends over 11 amino acids. The V gene end was trimmed by 5 bases and the J gene end by 3 bases; junction bases not matched to a gene: 0. CDR3: CAWDRDTEAFF. The part of the CDR3 DNA that was read is TGTGCCTGGGACAGGGACACTGAA.

This clone has a count of ten or more. The read halts 3 residues ahead of the CDR3 end, with the missing end drawn from the germline J gene. The chain recombines TRBV14 with TRBJ2-3; no definite D call. V lost 0 bases to trimming and J lost 8 bases, with 6 bases between them. Germline CDR1 and CDR2: SGHDN and FVKESK. CDR3 length equals 12 residues. CDR3 bases read: TGTGCCAGCAGCCAAGATTATCGTACG. Translation: CASSQDYRT. The full CDR3 protein reads CASSQDYRTQYF.

At least ten counts were recorded for this clone. Read coverage stops 3 residues before the CDR3 terminus; the germline J gene supplies the remainder. This chain uses TRBV7-8 with TRBJ1-4; D might be TRBD1 (6 bases). The CDR3 has 14 amino acids. Deletions cut 6 bases from V and 7 bases from J, with 15 bases between. Per germline, CDR1 SGHVS and CDR2 FQNEAQ. The CDR3 here is CASRSGGGSEKLFF. Partial CDR3 DNA: TGTGCCAGCAGATCGGGGGGGGGCAGTGAAAAA.

This clone appeared many times. The read is 3 residues too short to cover the CDR3 end, so that end is filled in from the germline J gene. This chain connects TRBV27 to TRBJ2-2; unclear D gene. The CDR3 extends over 15 amino acids. V dropped 2 bases and J dropped 4 bases, with 11 bases sitting between them. Germline values: CDR1 MNHEY, CDR2 SMNVEV (reference sequence). CDR3 sequence: CASSLGSTGTGELFF. Partial CDR3 DNA: TGTGCCAGCAGTTTAGGATCGACGGGCACCGGGGAG.